This T cell receptor (beta chain) was sequenced during a study of blood T cell repertoires in COVID-19. Libraries were prepared by immunoSEQ multiplex PCR; TCRdb keeps only in-frame clonotypes and omits some of them. The table shows 270,000 or so clones, with around nine tenths occurring only once. The CDR3 spans 15 residues. V gave up 4 bases and J gave up 8 bases; unmatched junction bases: 13. Germline V gene data show CDR1 as SQVTM and CDR2 as ANQGSEA. V gene TRBV29-1 combines with J gene TRBJ2-1; 8 nucleotides align to TRBD2. The receptor was isolated from a woman aged 18-29 years who had recovered from COVID-19. The specimen was PBMCs or T cells enriched from blood (not recorded which). CDR3 in DNA: TGCAGCGTTGCCCGACTATTAGCGGGGAGGCATGAGCAGTTCTTC. Amino acids: CSVARLLAGRHEQFF.